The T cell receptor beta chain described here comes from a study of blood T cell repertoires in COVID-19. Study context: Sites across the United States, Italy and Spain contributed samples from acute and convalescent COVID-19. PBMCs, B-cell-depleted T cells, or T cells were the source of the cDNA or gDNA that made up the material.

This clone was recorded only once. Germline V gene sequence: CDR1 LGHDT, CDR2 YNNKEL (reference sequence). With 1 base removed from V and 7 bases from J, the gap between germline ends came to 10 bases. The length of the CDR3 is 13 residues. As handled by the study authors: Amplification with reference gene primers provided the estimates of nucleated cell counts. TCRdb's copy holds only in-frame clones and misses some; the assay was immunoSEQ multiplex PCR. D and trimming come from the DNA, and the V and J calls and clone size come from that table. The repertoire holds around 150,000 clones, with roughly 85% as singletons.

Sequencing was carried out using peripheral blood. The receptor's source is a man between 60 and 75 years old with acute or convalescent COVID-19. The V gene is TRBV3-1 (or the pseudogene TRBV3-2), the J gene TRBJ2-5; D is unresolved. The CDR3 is CASSQGSPGTQYF. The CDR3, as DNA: TGTGCCAGCAGCCAAGGTTCCCCGGGGACCCAGTACTTC.